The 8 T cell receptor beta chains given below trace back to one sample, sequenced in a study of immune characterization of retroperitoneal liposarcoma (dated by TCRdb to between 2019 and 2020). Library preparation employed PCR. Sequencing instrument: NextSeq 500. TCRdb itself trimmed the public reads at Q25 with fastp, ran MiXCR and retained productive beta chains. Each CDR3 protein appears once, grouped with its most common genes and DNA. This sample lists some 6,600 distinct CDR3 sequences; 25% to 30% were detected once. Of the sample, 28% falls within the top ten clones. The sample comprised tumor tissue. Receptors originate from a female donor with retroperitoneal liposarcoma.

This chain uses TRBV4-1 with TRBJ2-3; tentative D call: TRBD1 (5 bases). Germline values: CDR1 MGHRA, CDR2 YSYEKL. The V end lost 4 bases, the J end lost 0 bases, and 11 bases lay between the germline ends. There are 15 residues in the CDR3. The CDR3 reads CASSPMTVSTDTQYF. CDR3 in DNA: TGCGCCAGCAGCCCGATGACAGTAAGCACAGATACGCAGTATTTT.

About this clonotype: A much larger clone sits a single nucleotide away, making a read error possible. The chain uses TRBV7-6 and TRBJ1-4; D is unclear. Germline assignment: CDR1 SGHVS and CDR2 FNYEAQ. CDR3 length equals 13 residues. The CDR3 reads CTSRRLVNEKLFF. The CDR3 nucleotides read TGTACCAGCAGACGACTGGTAAATGAAAAACTGTTTTTT.

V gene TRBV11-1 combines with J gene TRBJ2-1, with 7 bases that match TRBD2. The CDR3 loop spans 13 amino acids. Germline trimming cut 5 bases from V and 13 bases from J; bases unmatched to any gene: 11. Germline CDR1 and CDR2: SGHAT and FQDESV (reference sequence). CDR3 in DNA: TGTGCCAGCAGCGTCCTAGCGGAAGAGACCCAGTTCTTC. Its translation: CASSVLAEETQFF.

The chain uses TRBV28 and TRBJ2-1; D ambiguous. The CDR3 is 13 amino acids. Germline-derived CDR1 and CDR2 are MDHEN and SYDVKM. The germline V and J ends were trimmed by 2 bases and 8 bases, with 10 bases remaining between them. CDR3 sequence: CASSLHSADEQFF. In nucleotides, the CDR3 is TGTGCCAGCAGTTTACACTCGGCGGATGAGCAGTTCTTC.

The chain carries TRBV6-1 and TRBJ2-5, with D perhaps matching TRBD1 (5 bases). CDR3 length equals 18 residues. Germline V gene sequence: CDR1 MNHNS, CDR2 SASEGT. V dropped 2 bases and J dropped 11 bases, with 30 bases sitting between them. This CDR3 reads CASSESRVDAGSSFWQYF. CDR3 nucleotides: TGTGCCAGCAGTGAAAGCCGTGTCGACGCAGGGTCGAGCTTTTGGCAGTACTTC.

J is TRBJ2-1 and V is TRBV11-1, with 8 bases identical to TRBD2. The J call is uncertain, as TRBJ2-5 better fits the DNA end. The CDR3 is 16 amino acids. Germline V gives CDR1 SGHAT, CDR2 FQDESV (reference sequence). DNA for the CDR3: TGTGCCAGCAGCTTAGATACGGGAGGGGAGGGGGAGACCCAGTACTTC. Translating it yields CASSLDTGGEGETQYF.

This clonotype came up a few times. Here the CDR3 reads CASSLNPPGTDTQYF. The DNA of the CDR3 is TGTGCCAGCAGTTTAAACCCTCCCGGCACAGATACGCAGTATTTT. The gene calls are TRBV27 and TRBJ2-3; no reliable D call. This CDR3 spans 15 amino acids. Germline V gene data show CDR1 as MNHEY and CDR2 as SMNVEV (reference sequence). With 2 bases removed from V and 1 base from J, the gap between germline ends came to 10 bases.

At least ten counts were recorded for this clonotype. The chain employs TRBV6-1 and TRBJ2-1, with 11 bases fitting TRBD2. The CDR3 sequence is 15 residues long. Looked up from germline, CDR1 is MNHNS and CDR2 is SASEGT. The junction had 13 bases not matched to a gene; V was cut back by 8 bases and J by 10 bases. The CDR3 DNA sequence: TGTGCCAGCGGGGGGTCTAGCGGGAGGCCCTACGAGCAGTTCTTC. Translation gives CASGGSSGRPYEQFF.